Given below is one TCR beta chain in context. This entry is derived from a study of blood T cell repertoires in COVID-19. Overall study context: The United States, Italy and Spain were the sources of the acute and convalescent COVID-19 samples.

Assay: immunoSEQ multiplex PCR; the TCRdb copy retains only in-frame clones and omits some. The sample yields fewer than 70,000 clones, 80% to 90% seen once. There are 13 residues in the CDR3. V shed 1 base and J shed 7 bases, with 7 bases lying between them. Germline V lookup: CDR1 SGHTA, CDR2 FQGNSA. This rearrangement joins TRBV7-2 to TRBJ1-4, with D possibly being TRBD1 (5 bases). The source is a man in his fifties with active COVID-19. Input material: peripheral blood. The CDR3 coding sequence is TGTGCCAGCAGCTTAGAGACAGCTGAAAAACTGTTTTTT. Protein product: CASSLETAEKLFF.